Listed below are T cell receptor beta chains from one sample, sequenced in a study of OX40 agonist ivuxolimab in advanced cancers. The data were produced by immunoSEQ multiplex PCR, yet TCRdb's version contains in-frame clones alone and is incomplete. The sample comprises about 100,000 clones, about 84% of which are singletons, and less than 5.5% rests with the top ten. The source material was CD4+ or CD8+ T cells sorted from blood, sampled in a trial of the OX40 agonist ivuxolimab. The receptors originated from an adult with an advanced solid tumor such as melanoma, head and neck, liver or kidney cancer. The conserved cysteine and the conserved F or W are not part of the CDR3 here. The order of the fields is clone size, V gene, J gene, CDR3 protein. The size entry is marked missing in some rows and otherwise reads once, few, many or a size class.

>once|TRBV6-6|TRBJ1-1
ASRPRGFNTEAF
>-|TRBV12-5|TRBJ2-3
ASGLVLSGSVGTQY
>-|TRBV10-3|TRBJ2-1
AISDSSRGGLNNEQF
>-|TRBV5-8|-
ASSLTWQGEQY
>-|TRBV27|TRBJ2-1
ASRPPFGVVSSYNEQF
>-|TRBV6-5|TRBJ1-5
ASSYSGEAIVSQH
>-|TRBV28|TRBJ1-5
ASSLGQGLNQPQH
>-|TRBV5-1|TRBJ2-7
ASSTGQGGPGEQY
>-|TRBV11-2|TRBJ2-7
ASSLDLRLANYEQY
>-|TRBV7-9|TRBJ2-2
ASSLGGQNTGELF
>-|TRBV27|TRBJ1-1
ASSSPVYTEAF
>-|TRBV7-9|TRBJ1-5
ASSLGSRVGQPQH
>-|TRBV6-6|TRBJ2-5
ASTSGKGETQY
>-|TRBV15|-
ATSREPVGQSHYEQY
>-|TRBV10-3|TRBJ2-2
ELLHRTGELF
>-|TRBV30|TRBJ1-3
ARRDRGTSGNTIY
>-|TRBV11-2|TRBJ1-2
ASSLAQGAYGYT
>-|TRBV12-2|TRBJ2-7
ASRLRPRGSSYEQY
>-|TRBV10-1|TRBJ2-3
ASSESGGKTDTQY
>-|TRBV19|TRBJ2-2
ASSMGLAGPGELF
>-|TRBV6-5|TRBJ1-1
ASSYRAGGRDTEAF
>-|TRBV9|TRBJ1-2
ASSAQPNYGYT
>-|TRBV12-5|TRBJ2-7
ASGLVGTGAYEQY
>-|TRBV21-1|TRBJ2-1
ASSKRREVNEQF
>-|TRBV19|TRBJ2-7
ASSLTLTGHEQY
>-|TRBV30|TRBJ2-3
AWSVVGGVGTQY
>-|TRBV29-1|TRBJ2-2
SAGTANTGELF
>-|TRBV6-5|TRBJ2-3
ASSYANSGDTQY
>-|TRBV10-3|TRBJ2-5
ATSGTGTTETQY
>-|TRBV6-1|TRBJ1-6
ASRTTDNSPLH
>-|TRBV7-2|TRBJ2-7
ASSLAGGLPGYEQY
>-|TRBV7-9|TRBJ1-4
ASSFYPTTGEKLF
>few|TRBV25-1|TRBJ1-2
ASSPRDSGYGYT
>-|TRBV5-1|TRBJ1-4
ASSLVRGQDELF
>-|TRBV12-5|TRBJ2-1
ASGLESGRANEQF
>-|TRBV6-5|TRBJ2-5
ASSAQETQY
>-|TRBV5-1|TRBJ2-7
ASSLAGGRRSYEQY
>once|TRBV18|TRBJ1-1
ASGRETNTEAF
>-|TRBV15|TRBJ1-3
ATSRDSGSGNTIY
>-|TRBV2|TRBJ2-6
ASNKVTSGANVLT
>-|TRBV7-2|TRBJ2-7
ASSQTRPGASYEQY
>once|TRBV2|TRBJ2-2
ASSPQGAGELF
>-|TRBV9|TRBJ2-1
ASSVADRGDEQF
>-|TRBV5-6|TRBJ1-4
ASSLGWDRSDEKLF
>-|TRBV2|TRBJ2-3
ASSRTGVTDTQY
>-|TRBV5-1|TRBJ2-7
ASSGRGTGVTEQY
>many|TRBV11-2|TRBJ2-3
ASSLGGRGRGDTQY
>once|TRBV6-4|TRBJ1-2
ASSVRKGANYGYT